One and the same sample provided the 15 T cell receptor beta chains below, sequenced in a study of blood T cell repertoires in COVID-19. The table came from immunoSEQ multiplex PCR; TCRdb's copy has only in-frame clones and leaves some out. The table records some 80,000 clones, approximately 86% of them present only once. What was sequenced was peripheral blood. The source is a man older than 75 with active or convalescent COVID-19.

The chain uses TRBV6-2 or TRBV6-3 and TRBJ1-2; no clear D gene. Trimming removed 5 bases from V and 12 bases from J, with 13 bases in between. The length of the CDR3 is 11 residues. Germline V gives CDR1 MNHEY, CDR2 SVGEGT. CDR3 bases: TGTGCCAGCAGTAGAGGACGGGAGGACACCTTC. Amino acid sequence: CASSRGREDTF.

V gene TRBV11-3 combines with J gene TRBJ1-6, with D possibly being TRBD1 (5 bases). The germline V gene encodes CDR1 SGHNT and CDR2 YENEEA. V was trimmed by 1 base and J by 7 bases, leaving 8 bases between them. The CDR3 spans 14 residues. DNA for the CDR3: TGTGCCAGCAGCTTAGGACAGCCAAATTCACCCCTCCACTTT. Its protein product is CASSLGQPNSPLHF.

As for this clone: At one of its ends the junction is not consistent with the germline gene, which may arise from a read error. This CDR3 is CAGSQSGGTSTDTQYF. DNA for the CDR3: TGTGCCGGCAGTCAGTCAGGGGGCACTTCGACAGATACGCAGTATTTT. The rearrangement links TRBV27 to TRBJ2-3; the match to TRBD1 covers 8 bases. Germline-derived CDR1 and CDR2 are MNHEY and SMNVEV (reference sequence). The CDR3 loop spans 16 amino acids.

The rearrangement joins TRBV7-9 to TRBJ2-3; D is perhaps TRBD1 (6 bases). Germline CDR1 is SEHNR and CDR2 is FQNEAQ (reference sequence). The V end was cut by 5 bases, the J end by 3 bases, with 12 bases between. The CDR3 is 14 amino acids. The CDR3, as DNA: TGTGCCAGCAGCGGCTGGACAGTAACAGATACGCAGTATTTT. As protein: CASSGWTVTDTQYF.

CDR3 coding DNA: TGCGCCAGCAGCCAGACTAGGGGTTTTCGGCCCCAGCATTTT. It yields the protein CASSQTRGFRPQHF. The V and J genes are TRBV4-1 and TRBJ1-5; possible D gene TRBD1, 5 bases. The V gene lost 3 bases and the J gene lost 9 bases, with 15 bases spanning the gap. Germline lookup yields CDR1 MGHRA and CDR2 YSYEKL. The CDR3 spans 14 residues.

As concerns this clone: Germline is not matched at one junction end, which may reflect a read error. CDR3 in DNA: TGTGCTAGCAGCTTAGAGGCGGGGGGAAACACCGGGGAGCTGTTTTTT. This translates into CASSLEAGGNTGELFF. V usage is TRBV7-7 and J usage is TRBJ2-2; 8 nucleotides align to TRBD2. The germline CDR1 and CDR2 sequences are SSHAT and FNYEAQ (reference sequence). The CDR3 runs 16 residues.

The rearrangement uses TRBV18 and TRBJ1-5; 7 bases are shared with TRBD1. The V segment lost 6 bases and the J segment 5 bases; nucleotides outside the gene matches: 4. CDR3 length equals 13 residues. Germline CDR1 is KGHSH and CDR2 is LQKENI. DNA for the CDR3: TGTGCCAGCTCCCCGACAGGGCATCAGCCCCAGCATTTT. It translates to CASSPTGHQPQHF.

This chain uses TRBV7-3 with TRBJ2-2; 8 nucleotides align to TRBD1. The germline CDR1 and CDR2 sequences are SGHTA and FQGTGA. Trimming took 2 bases from V and 4 from J; bases not matched to a gene: 0. This CDR3 is 14 amino acids long. The CDR3: CASSLQGATGELFF. The CDR3 DNA reads TGTGCCAGCAGCTTACAGGGGGCCACCGGGGAGCTGTTTTTT.

The rearrangement uses TRBV6-5 and TRBJ1-6, with D maybe TRBD1 (6 bases). In germline, CDR1 is MNHEY, CDR2 SVGAGI. V lost 5 bases, J lost 9 bases, and 17 bases lay in between. CDR3 size: 15 residues. The CDR3 DNA reads TGTGCCAGCAGTCGCACGGGACAACTCCCTTCACCCCTCCACTTT. Translated, it gives CASSRTGQLPSPLHF.

This clone was observed a single time. The chain carries TRBV3-1 (or the pseudogene TRBV3-2) and TRBJ1-4, with 10 bases matching TRBD1. Germline CDR1 is LGHDT and CDR2 is YNNKEL (reference sequence). With V trimmed by 1 base and J by 10 bases, 6 bases remained unmatched. The CDR3 is 15 amino acids. CDR3 bases: TGTGCCAGCAGCCAAGCTGGGACAGGGGCAGGAAAACTGTTTTTT. As protein: CASSQAGTGAGKLFF.

The CDR3 spells CASREPGSPLHF. The CDR3 DNA follows: TGTGCCAGCAGAGAGCCAGGGTCACCCCTCCACTTT. The rearrangement joins TRBV12-3 or TRBV12-4 to TRBJ1-6; the D gene is possibly TRBD1 (5 bases). V shed 6 bases and J shed 10 bases, with 10 bases lying between them. The CDR3 length is 12 residues.

This chain links TRBV2 with TRBJ2-3, with 8 bases fitting TRBD1. The CDR3 loop spans 15 amino acids. Germline V gives CDR1 SNHLY, CDR2 FYNNEI. The trim removed 9 bases at V and 1 base at J, leaving 9 bases unmatched. The chain's CDR3 is CASERQGLGTDTQYF. CDR3 DNA sequence: TGTGCCAGTGAAAGACAGGGGTTGGGCACAGATACGCAGTATTTT.

V is TRBV24-1 and J is TRBJ2-5, with D perhaps TRBD1 (5 bases). Trimming left V 3 bases short and J 7 bases short, with 20 bases between. The germline gives CDR1 KGHDR, CDR2 SFDVKD. The CDR3 is 16 residues long. The CDR3 is CATSDLGTGHTGTQYF. DNA for the CDR3: TGTGCCACCAGTGATCTGGGCACAGGCCATACTGGGACCCAGTACTTC.

The V and J genes are TRBV27 and TRBJ1-2; TRBD1 matches 7 bases. Per germline, CDR1 MNHEY and CDR2 SMNVEV (reference sequence). This CDR3 region has 17 residues. With 6 bases clipped from V and 3 bases from J, the junction kept 16 bases outside the gene matches. CDR3 protein: CASSPFLGQGVDYGYTF. The CDR3 nucleotides are TGTGCCAGCAGCCCCTTTCTCGGGCAGGGGGTTGACTATGGCTACACCTTC.

The chain links TRBV7-2 to TRBJ1-4, with 8 positions matching TRBD1. Trimming at V came to 2 bases and at J to 3 bases, leaving 2 bases not matched to a gene. The CDR3 has 15 amino acids. Germline V gene sequence: CDR1 SGHTA, CDR2 FQGNSA. CDR3 amino acids: CASSLQQGANEKLFF. The CDR3 region has the DNA TGTGCCAGCAGCTTACAACAGGGGGCTAATGAAAAACTGTTTTTT.